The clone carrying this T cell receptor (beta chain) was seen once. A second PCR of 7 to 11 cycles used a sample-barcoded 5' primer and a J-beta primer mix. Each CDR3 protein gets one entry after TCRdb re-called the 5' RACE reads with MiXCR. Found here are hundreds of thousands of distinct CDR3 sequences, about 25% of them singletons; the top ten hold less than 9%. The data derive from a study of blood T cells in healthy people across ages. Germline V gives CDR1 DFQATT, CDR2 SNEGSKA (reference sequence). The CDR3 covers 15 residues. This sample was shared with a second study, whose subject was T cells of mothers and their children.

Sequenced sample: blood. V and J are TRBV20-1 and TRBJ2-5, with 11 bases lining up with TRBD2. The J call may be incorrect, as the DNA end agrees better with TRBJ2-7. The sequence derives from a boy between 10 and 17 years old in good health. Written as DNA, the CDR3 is TGCAGTGCTAGTCAACTAGCGGGGGAGAACTACGAGCAGTACTTC. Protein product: CSASQLAGENYEQYF.